Each of the 20 T cell receptor beta chains below was sequenced from the same sample in a study of blood T cell repertoires in COVID-19. Data came from immunoSEQ multiplex PCR; TCRdb stores just in-frame clones and leaves some out. The table has over 90,000 clones, around 90% seen once. The sequencing sample was made of peripheral blood. The receptors stem from a man between 45 and 60 years old in a cohort sampled during active COVID-19.

This chain connects TRBV19 to TRBJ2-5; possibly TRBD1 for D (7 bases). The CDR3 is made up of 16 amino acids. The V and J ends lost 5 bases and 1 base respectively, with 17 bases between them. Germline V gene sequence: CDR1 LNHDA, CDR2 SQIVND (reference sequence). The CDR3 region has the DNA TGTGCCAGTAGTTCGGTTGGAGGGACAGCCCAAGAGACCCAGTACTTC. Amino acid sequence: CASSSVGGTAQETQYF.

The gene calls are TRBV18 and TRBJ2-4; D is perhaps TRBD1 (6 bases). Germline loops: CDR1 KGHSH, CDR2 LQKENI. Trimming left V 2 bases short and J 1 base short, with 9 bases between. This CDR3 comprises 15 residues. The CDR3 loop reads CASSPTGSAKNIQYF. CDR3 nucleotide sequence: TGTGCCAGCTCACCAACAGGGAGCGCCAAAAACATTCAGTACTTC.

This chain uses TRBV21-1 with TRBJ1-6; the table's D call, TRBD1, has no DNA check behind it. TRBV21-1 is a documented pseudogene. The CDR3 runs 12 residues. The CDR3 nucleotides are TGTGCCAGCAGCCGGCCAGGGTCACCCCTCCACTTT. Its protein product is CASSRPGSPLHF.

The J gene is TRBJ1-1, the V gene TRBV5-6; 8 bases line up with TRBD1. Germline V gene sequence: CDR1 SGHDT, CDR2 YYEEEE. J was trimmed by 10 bases and V by 5 bases; bases with no gene match: 13. CDR3 length equals 14 residues. The CDR3 reads CASSLTAQGAAAFF. CDR3 coding DNA: TGTGCCAGCAGTTTGACCGCCCAGGGGGCAGCAGCTTTCTTT.

This clone has just one count. V and J are TRBV6-5 and TRBJ1-1; 8 nucleotides agree with TRBD1. Trimming cost V 5 bases and J 3 bases; bases outside gene matches: 5. CDR1 is MNHEY, CDR2 SVGAGI, per germline. There are 14 residues in the CDR3. The CDR3 reads CASSRTGLDTEAFF. In nucleotides, the CDR3 is TGTGCCAGCAGTCGGACAGGGTTGGACACTGAAGCTTTCTTT.

This clone was seen a single time. V gene TRBV7-6 combines with J gene TRBJ1-3, with a possible D match to TRBD1 (5 bases). Trimming shortened V by 0 bases and J by 1 base, and 10 bases separated the two germline ends. CDR3 length: 16 amino acids. Germline loops: CDR1 SGHVS, CDR2 FNYEAQ. The CDR3 loop is CASSLARPGSGNTIYF. CDR3 nucleotides: TGTGCCAGCAGCTTAGCGCGTCCAGGGTCTGGAAACACCATATATTTT.

CDR3 sequence: CSASRASGGLRGDTQYF. CDR3 coding DNA: TGCAGTGCTAGTAGAGCTAGCGGGGGCCTACGGGGAGATACGCAGTATTTT. The chain joins TRBV20-1 to TRBJ2-3; 10 bases match TRBD2. The CDR3 has 17 amino acids. Germline CDR1 DFQATT, CDR2 SNEGSKA (reference sequence). J gave up 5 bases and V 3 bases, and 14 bases lay outside the gene matches.

The rearrangement uses TRBV2 and TRBJ1-1; tentative D call: TRBD1 (5 bases). Germline CDR1 reads SNHLY; CDR2 reads FYNNEI. The CDR3 totals 11 residues. The CDR3 DNA sequence: TGTGCGGCAAGGGGCAACACTGAAGCTTTCTTT. As protein: CAARGNTEAFF.

The chain uses TRBV3-1 (or the pseudogene TRBV3-2) and TRBJ2-3; D not resolved. The ends were cut back, 0 bases at V and 0 bases at J, with 7 bases in the middle. This CDR3 is 15 amino acids long. Germline values: CDR1 LGHDT, CDR2 YNNKEL (reference sequence). The CDR3 bases are TGTGCCAGCAGCCAAGAGCCGGGTAGCACAGATACGCAGTATTTT. This gives the protein CASSQEPGSTDTQYF.

The rearrangement uses TRBV15 and TRBJ1-1; no firm D call. The V end lost 6 bases, the J end lost 3 bases, and 17 bases lay between the germline ends. The germline gives CDR1 LNHNV, CDR2 YYDKDF (reference sequence). This CDR3 comprises 15 residues. DNA for the CDR3: TGTGCCACCAGTAAGAGAAGAGGGTCCGACACTGAAGCTTTCTTT. It specifies CATSKRRGSDTEAFF. Supplemented by reference TRBV15 and TRBJ1-1, the full variable domain reads DAMVIQNPRYQVTQFGKPVTLSCSQTLNHNVMYWYQQKSSQAPKLLFHYYDKDFNNEADTPDNFQSRRPNTSFCFLDIRSPGLGDTAMYLCATSKRRGSDTEAFFGQGTRLTVV.

The chain is built from TRBV2 and TRBJ2-3; the D is unclear. V was trimmed by 7 bases and J by 4 bases, leaving 9 bases between them. Per the germline V gene, CDR1 is SNHLY and CDR2 is FYNNEI. This CDR3 is built from 12 residues. This CDR3 reads CASTDGADTQYF. The DNA of the CDR3 is TGTGCCAGCACCGATGGAGCAGATACGCAGTATTTT.

This chain links TRBV6-5 with TRBJ1-5; 7 bases are a match to TRBD1. Germline V gene data show CDR1 as MNHEY and CDR2 as SVGAGI. J lost 0 bases, V lost 7 bases, and 6 bases had no gene match. The length of the CDR3 is 15 residues. In DNA form, the CDR3 reads TGTGCCAGCACGCTGGGACAGAATAGCAATCAGCCCCAGCATTTT. Translation: CASTLGQNSNQPQHF.

The chain has TRBV20-1 and TRBJ2-7; the match to TRBD2 covers 10 bases. Trimming took 3 bases from V and 3 from J; bases not matched to a gene: 2. The CDR3 totals 13 residues. Germline V gives CDR1 DFQATT, CDR2 SNEGSKA (reference sequence). This CDR3 reads CSASWTSGYEQYF. DNA for the CDR3: TGCAGTGCTAGTTGGACTAGCGGCTACGAGCAGTACTTC.

This chain links TRBV6-1 with TRBJ1-1; 7 nucleotides line up with TRBD1. Germline CDR1 is MNHNS and CDR2 is SASEGT. The CDR3 runs to 15 residues. V was pared by 2 bases and J by 4 bases, with 7 bases of the junction left unmatched. The CDR3 DNA sequence: TGTGCCAGCAGTGAACCCAGGGGGGTAGCCACTGAAGCTTTCTTT. It translates to CASSEPRGVATEAFF.

The rearrangement joins TRBV7-9 to TRBJ2-2; weak D call: TRBD1 (5 bases). The CDR3 covers 14 residues. Trimming pared 2 bases from V and 6 bases from J, leaving 10 bases between. Germline V CDR1 and CDR2: SEHNR, FQNEAQ (reference sequence). The CDR3 spells CASSLKEGAGELFF. The CDR3 DNA follows: TGTGCCAGCAGCTTAAAGGAAGGGGCCGGGGAGCTGTTTTTT.

This clone was recorded only once. This CDR3 is CASKSLTLAGYTF. CDR3 coding DNA: TGTGCCAGCAAATCCCTCACGCTCGCGGGCTACACCTTC. J is TRBJ1-2 and V is TRBV2; D unresolved. V lost 7 bases and J lost 8, with 17 bases in between. The CDR3 has 13 amino acids. Germline V gene lookup returns CDR1 SNHLY and CDR2 FYNNEI.

This chain uses TRBV9 with TRBJ2-3; weak D call: TRBD1 (5 bases). The V and J ends lost 5 bases and 1 base respectively, with 11 bases between them. CDR1 is SGDLS, CDR2 YYNGEE, per germline. CDR3 length: 14 amino acids. The CDR3 DNA sequence: TGTGCCAGCAGGCAGGGCGCGGGCACAGATACGCAGTATTTT. Residues: CASRQGAGTDTQYF.

The chain recombines TRBV5-1 with TRBJ2-2; D may be TRBD1 (6 bases). The CDR3 is 14 amino acids. The V end lost 1 base, the J end lost 6 bases, and 10 bases lay between the germline ends. Germline assignment: CDR1 SGHRS and CDR2 YFSETQ. CDR3 sequence reads: CASSLTTGSGELFF. The CDR3 DNA sequence: TGCGCCAGCAGCTTGACCACAGGGTCCGGGGAGCTGTTTTTT.

The chain joins TRBV29-1 to TRBJ2-1, with 7 bases matching TRBD1. The germline gives CDR1 SQVTM, CDR2 ANQGSEA. The V gene end was trimmed by 8 bases and the J gene end by 7 bases; junction bases not matched to a gene: 8. The CDR3 loop spans 12 amino acids. The CDR3 sequence is CSTRQGLNEQFF. CDR3 bases: TGCAGCACGAGACAGGGTTTAAATGAGCAGTTCTTC.

With regard to this clone: Within the sample, other DNA sequences also encode this same CDR3. The CDR3 nucleotides are TGTGCCAGCAGTTTACAGGGAAGCTCACCCCTCCACTTT. This sequence encodes CASSLQGSSPLHF. J is TRBJ1-6 and V is TRBV12-3 or TRBV12-4; D perhaps matches TRBD1 (5 bases). With 2 bases removed from V and 10 bases from J, the gap between germline ends came to 9 bases. The CDR3 has 13 residues.